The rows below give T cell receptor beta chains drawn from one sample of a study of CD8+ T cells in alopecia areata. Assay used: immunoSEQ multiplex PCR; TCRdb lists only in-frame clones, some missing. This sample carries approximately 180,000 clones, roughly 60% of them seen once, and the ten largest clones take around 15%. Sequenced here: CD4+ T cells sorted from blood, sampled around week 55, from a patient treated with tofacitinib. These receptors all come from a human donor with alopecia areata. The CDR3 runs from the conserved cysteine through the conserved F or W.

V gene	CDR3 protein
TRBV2	CASTVQNEQYF
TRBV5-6	CASSLLGQREAFF
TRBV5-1	CASSLGLAGSEQFF
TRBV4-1	CASSEGGYTQYF
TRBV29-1	CSTAKDSTDTQYF
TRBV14	CASSQDSPAAANTGELFF
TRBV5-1	CASSQADRVGYSGANVLTF
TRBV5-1	CASSLVGQTSNEQFF
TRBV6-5	CASSYRTRQETQYF
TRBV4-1	CASSPPSRYEQYF
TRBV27	CASSFARGYGYTF
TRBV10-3	CAIRIIGELFF
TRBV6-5	CASSRQENYGYTF
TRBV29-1	CSVERAYEQYF
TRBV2	CASSGDLEETQYF
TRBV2	CASSASATNEKLFF
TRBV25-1	CASSESGVGYGYTF
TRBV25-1	CASSDLMEPGRYEQYF
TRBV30	CAWSVISDEQFF
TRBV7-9	CASSPADKQATYF
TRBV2	CASTERGLYYGYTF
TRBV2	CASSELNEQYF
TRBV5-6	CASSLFWGNEQFF